Described below is a single T cell receptor (beta chain) sequence and its context. Per the original data handling: Amplification of reference gene primers was used by the study to estimate nucleated cell counts. The protocol was immunoSEQ multiplex PCR, while the TCRdb copy is restricted to in-frame clones and leaves out a portion. That table furnishes V, J and clone size, whereas the DNA furnished D and trimming. The sample has around 190,000 clones; around four fifths are singletons. Germline V CDR1 and CDR2: MGHRA, YSYEKL. The CDR3 is 16 residues long. After removal of 0 bases from V and 6 bases from J, the junction contained 8 bases not matched to a gene. The data were taken from a study of blood T cell repertoires in COVID-19.

What was sequenced was PBMCs or T cells enriched from blood (not recorded which). The receptor was isolated from a man aged 40-49 years who had recovered from COVID-19. This rearrangement joins TRBV4-1 to TRBJ2-3; 8 positions match TRBD1. CDR3 region: CASSQDSAQGADTQYF. In nucleotides, the CDR3 is TGCGCCAGCAGCCAAGATTCAGCGCAGGGGGCGGATACGCAGTATTTT.